This TCR beta chain was identified in a study of cytomegalovirus exposure and HLA in healthy donors. The study, taken as a whole, reports: TCR sequences were mostly rare, though some public TCRs occurred in many donors.

About this clone: Its antigen is unknown.

Looked up from germline, CDR1 is MNHNY and CDR2 is SVGAGI (reference sequence). J was trimmed by 7 bases and V by 5 bases; bases with no gene match: 8. The CDR3 spans 14 residues. With 60 Vbeta and 13 Jbeta primers, the PCR was carried out. The table came from immunoSEQ multiplex PCR; TCRdb's copy has only in-frame clones and leaves some out. The sample has 100,000 to 150,000 clones, around 74% seen once. The receptor was derived from a man in his forties or fifties in good health and CMV-seropositive. The chain carries TRBV6-6 and TRBJ1-2; 9 nucleotides agree with TRBD1. Material: PBMCs. CDR3: CASSADRGESGYTF. Written as DNA, the CDR3 is TGTGCCAGCAGTGCGGACAGGGGAGAGAGTGGCTACACCTTC.